This T cell receptor beta chain was found in a study of blood T cell repertoires in COVID-19. Looking at the study overall: The study drew acute and convalescent COVID-19 samples from the United States, Italy and Spain.

The CDR3 runs 15 residues. Germline values: CDR1 LGHNA, CDR2 YNFKEQ. Trimming removed 4 bases from V and 3 bases from J, with 15 bases in between. In the study's own analysis: Counts of nucleated cells, estimated from reference gene primer amplification, were obtained. Only in-frame clones appear in the TCRdb table, and some are missing; sequencing was by immunoSEQ multiplex PCR. The V and J calls and clone size are taken from that table; D and trimming were inferred from the DNA. The sample has 200,000 to 300,000 clones; approximately 91% are singletons. V is TRBV4-2 and J is TRBJ1-2, with D unresolved. This TCR derives from a young man with COVID-19, enrolled during active disease. The sequencing input was peripheral blood. The CDR3 region has the DNA TGTGCCAGCAGCCCCCGGAGGGTTTTTCACTATGGCTACACCTTC. Encoded protein: CASSPRRVFHYGYTF.